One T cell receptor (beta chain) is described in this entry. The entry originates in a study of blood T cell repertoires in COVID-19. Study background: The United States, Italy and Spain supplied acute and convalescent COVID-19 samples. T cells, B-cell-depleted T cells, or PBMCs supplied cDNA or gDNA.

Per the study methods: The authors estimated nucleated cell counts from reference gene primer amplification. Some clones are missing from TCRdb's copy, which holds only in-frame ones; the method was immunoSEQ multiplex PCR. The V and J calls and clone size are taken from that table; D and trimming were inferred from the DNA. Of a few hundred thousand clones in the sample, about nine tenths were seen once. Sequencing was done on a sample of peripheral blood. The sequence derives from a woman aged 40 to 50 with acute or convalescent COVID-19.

Here the CDR3 reads CASNHRNEKLFF. The CDR3 DNA is TGTGCCAGCAACCACAGGAACGAAAAACTGTTTTTT. The chain employs TRBV2 and TRBJ1-4, with D possibly being TRBD1 (5 bases). V was cut by 7 bases and J by 8 bases, with 11 bases left in between. Germline lookup yields CDR1 SNHLY and CDR2 FYNNEI. The CDR3 is 12 residues long. The variable domain in full, with the rest retrieved from reference TRBV2 and TRBJ1-4, is EPEVTQTPSHQVTQMGQEVILRCVPISNHLYFYWYRQILGQKVEFLVSFYNNEISEKSEIFDDQFSVERPDGSNFTLKIRSTKLEDSAMYFCASNHRNEKLFFGSGTQLSVL.